The clone carrying this TCR beta chain was counted between two and nine times. This sample is part of a study of blood T cell repertoires in COVID-19. As for the study in general: Some COVID-19 samples were acute and others convalescent; all came from the United States, Italy and Spain. From T cells, B-cell-depleted T cells, or PBMCs came the material, which was cDNA or gDNA.

Original data processing: Estimated nucleated cell counts came from reference gene primer amplification. Method: immunoSEQ multiplex PCR; TCRdb's copy keeps in-frame clones and lacks some. The V and J calls and clone size come from that table; D and trimming were worked out from the DNA. This sample has roughly 290,000 clones, with just under 85% found just once. The CDR3 consists of 15 residues. CDR1 MNHEY and CDR2 SVGAGI come from the germline V gene. Trimming cost V 7 bases and J 6 bases, with 18 bases left between them. The V call is TRBV6-5, the J call TRBJ1-4; D ambiguous. The receptor comes from a woman aged 45-60 years with active or convalescent COVID-19. The sample comprised peripheral blood. This CDR3 reads CASTEGGSEYEKLFF. The CDR3 coding sequence is TGTGCCAGCACCGAAGGTGGCAGCGAGTATGAAAAACTGTTTTTT.